The 13 T cell receptor beta chains below were found in one sample sequenced in a study of CD8 T cells in ankylosing spondylitis. TCRdb processed the 5' RACE reads anew with MiXCR; each CDR3 protein has one entry. The sample lists 150,000 to 200,000 distinct CDR3 sequences, roughly 18% occurring once. Source material: blood, either unsorted or a sorted T cell fraction (not recorded which). The receptors come from a male donor aged 5-29 years with ankylosing spondylitis or in good health (not recorded which).

The chain has TRBV20-1 and TRBJ2-5, with TRBD2 as a possible D gene (5 bases). Germline V gene data show CDR1 as DFQATT and CDR2 as SNEGSKA (reference sequence). The CDR3 runs 12 residues. This chain's CDR3 is CSGRSGGETQYF. CDR3 sequence (DNA): TGCAGCGGGCGAAGCGGTGGGGAGACCCAGTACTTC.

This clonotype was found many times. This chain links TRBV12-3 or TRBV12-4 with TRBJ2-2; D not resolved. The CDR3 is 11 residues long. V lost 2 bases, J lost 7 bases, and 2 bases lay in between. CDR3 residues: CASSLYGELFF. The CDR3 bases are TGTGCCAGCAGTTTATACGGGGAGCTGTTTTTT.

This clonotype was picked up many times. The chain uses TRBV2 and TRBJ1-2; TRBD1 matches at 8 bases. This CDR3 contains 13 residues. After removal of 8 bases from V and 3 bases from J, the junction contained 5 bases not matched to a gene. Germline assignment: CDR1 SNHLY and CDR2 FYNNEI. CDR3 sequence: CASGAGGYYGYTF. CDR3 DNA: TGTGCCAGCGGGGCAGGGGGCTACTATGGCTACACCTTC. Full variable domain (outside the CDR3, taken from reference TRBV2 and TRBJ1-2): EPEVTQTPSHQVTQMGQEVILRCVPISNHLYFYWYRQILGQKVEFLVSFYNNEISEKSEIFDDQFSVERPDGSNFTLKIRSTKLEDSAMYFCASGAGGYYGYTFGSGTRLTVV.

The chain employs TRBV23-1 and TRBJ2-1, with D hard to call. TRBV23-1 is sorted into the ORF group, with uncertain function. Trimming cost V 0 bases and J 6 bases, with 18 bases left between them. This CDR3 has 17 residues. The CDR3 region is CASSQSRVRSPGNEQFF. Written as DNA, the CDR3 is TGCGCCAGCAGTCAATCACGAGTCCGGTCCCCAGGCAATGAGCAGTTCTTC.

This clonotype was detected ten times or more. The V and J genes are TRBV3-1 and TRBJ2-5, with TRBD2 identical over 10 bases. Germline V gene data show CDR1 as LGHDT and CDR2 as YNNKEL (reference sequence). This CDR3 is 17 amino acids long. The V gene end was trimmed by 4 bases and the J gene end by 1 base; junction bases not matched to a gene: 9. Here the CDR3 reads CASSRRSSGSFQETQYF. In DNA, the CDR3 is TGTGCCAGCAGCCGGCGTTCTAGCGGGAGTTTCCAAGAGACCCAGTACTTC.

The chain couples TRBV7-2 to TRBJ1-4, with 8 positions matching TRBD1. CDR1 is SGHTA and CDR2 is FQGNSA in the germline V gene. This CDR3 contains 14 residues. The V segment lost 2 bases and the J segment 10 bases; nucleotides outside the gene matches: 6. The CDR3 nucleotides read TGTGCCAGCAGCTTATCAGGGGGCGGGGGAAAACTGTTTTTT. It is translated as CASSLSGGGGKLFF. Combining the CDR3 with reference TRBV7-2 and TRBJ1-4 gives the whole variable domain GAGVSQSPSNKVTEKGKDVELRCDPISGHTALYWYRQSLGQGLEFLIYFQGNSAPDKSGLPSDRFSAERTGGSVSTLTIQRTQQEDSAVYLCASSLSGGGGKLFFGSGTQLSVL.

This clonotype occurred a few times. V gene TRBV24-1 combines with J gene TRBJ2-1; D is possibly TRBD1 (6 bases). V was pared by 4 bases and J by 10 bases, with 16 bases between. Per germline, CDR1 KGHDR and CDR2 SFDVKD. The CDR3 sequence is 14 residues long. CDR3 sequence reads: CATSDSSTGREQFF. Written as DNA, the CDR3 is TGTGCCACCAGTGACTCATCCACAGGGAGAGAGCAGTTCTTC.

This clonotype was recorded at least ten times. This rearrangement joins TRBV4-1 to TRBJ2-2; D may be TRBD1 (5 bases). Germline V gives CDR1 MGHRA, CDR2 YSYEKL. Trimming shortened V by 1 base and J by 5 bases, and 8 bases separated the two germline ends. The CDR3 covers 14 residues. The CDR3 protein is CASSQGPGTGELFF. The CDR3 DNA sequence: TGCGCCAGCAGCCAAGGCCCAGGGACCGGGGAGCTGTTTTTT.

This clonotype showed up many times. The chain combines TRBV13 with TRBJ2-5; 13 nucleotides match TRBD2. Germline CDR1 and CDR2: PRHDT and FYEKMQ (reference sequence). The CDR3 has 17 residues. The V segment lost 2 bases and the J segment 5 bases; nucleotides outside the gene matches: 8. Here the CDR3 DNA reads TGTGCCAGCAGCTTAACCCGGACTAGCGGGAGTAGGGAGACCCAGTACTTC. Amino acid sequence: CASSLTRTSGSRETQYF.

This clonotype was observed at least ten times. This chain connects TRBV6-2 or TRBV6-3 to TRBJ2-7; no clear D gene. Trimming took 10 bases from V and 4 from J, leaving 17 bases between them. Germline lookup yields CDR1 MNHEY and CDR2 SVGEGT. There are 13 residues in the CDR3. CDR3 sequence (DNA): TGTGCCACCTCTACAACGACTTTATACGAGCAGTACTTC. The encoded protein is CATSTTTLYEQYF.

This clonotype was observed many times. V gene TRBV6-5 combines with J gene TRBJ2-2; 7 bases are a match to TRBD1. Germline CDR1 MNHEY, CDR2 SVGAGI. The CDR3 runs 12 residues. The V and J ends lost 3 bases and 9 bases, in that order; junction bases with no gene match: 1. CDR3 in DNA: TGTGCCAGCAGTTATAGGGGGCGGGAGCTGTTTTTT. It yields the protein CASSYRGRELFF.

At least ten counts were recorded for this clonotype. The chain links TRBV7-2 to TRBJ2-7; 7 bases agree with TRBD2. V shed 1 base and J 4 bases; nucleotides not matched to a gene: 7. This CDR3 has 15 amino acids. Looked up from germline, CDR1 is SGHTA and CDR2 is FQGNSA. This CDR3 reads CASSLVASGVYEQYF. Here the CDR3 DNA reads TGTGCCAGCAGCTTAGTTGCTAGCGGTGTTTACGAGCAGTACTTC.

This clonotype came up many times. This rearrangement joins TRBV6-5 to TRBJ2-1; D unclear. V was trimmed by 2 bases and J by 7 bases, leaving 9 bases between them. Per the germline V gene, CDR1 is MNHEY and CDR2 is SVGAGI. The CDR3 covers 13 residues. The CDR3 loop reads CASSYRLPNEQFF. The CDR3 DNA reads as TGTGCCAGCAGTTACCGTCTACCGAATGAGCAGTTCTTC.